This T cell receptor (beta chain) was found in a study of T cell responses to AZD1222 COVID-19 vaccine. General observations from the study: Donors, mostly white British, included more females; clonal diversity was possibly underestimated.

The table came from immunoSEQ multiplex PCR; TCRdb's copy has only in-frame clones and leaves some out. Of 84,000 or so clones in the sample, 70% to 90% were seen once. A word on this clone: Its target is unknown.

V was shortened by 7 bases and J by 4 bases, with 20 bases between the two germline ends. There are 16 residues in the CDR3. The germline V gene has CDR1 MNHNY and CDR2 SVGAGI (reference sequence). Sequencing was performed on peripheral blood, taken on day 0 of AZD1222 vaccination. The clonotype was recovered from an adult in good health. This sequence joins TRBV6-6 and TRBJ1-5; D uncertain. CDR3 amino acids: CASNEVRADPNQPQHF. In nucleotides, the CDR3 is TGTGCCAGCAACGAAGTGCGGGCAGACCCAAATCAGCCCCAGCATTTT.